The present T cell receptor beta chain was sequenced within a study of response to subunit inactivated influenza vaccine. The CDR3 runs to 16 residues. The ends lost 6 bases at V and 4 bases at J; junction bases unmatched: 10. Per germline, CDR1 MNHNS and CDR2 SASEGT. TCRdb fed the RT-PCR reads into MiXCR, producing one record per CDR3 protein. Seen here are about 570,000 distinct CDR3 sequences, roughly 10% observed once, and the top ten hold approximately 11%. This clonotype was counted only a few times. The same specimen was also included in a second study, on T cells expressing NK-cell markers. That paper notes: For TCR beta, cDNA was produced by 5'RACE template switching with UMIs. From sorted CD3+CD56+NKG2C+, CD3+CD56+NKG2C- and CD3+CD56-NKG2C+ T cells came the TCR beta repertoires. In a group of roughly 6 donors, dominant NKG2C+ clonotypes represented roughly 1.0-7.5% of CD8+ T cells.

The sequence derives from a man aged 50 to 59 who received an inactivated influenza vaccine. The source material was PBMCs from blood, sampled on the day of vaccination. J is TRBJ2-2 and V is TRBV6-1; 8 bases fit TRBD1. CDR3 sequence reads: CASRTPGQALTGELFF. The DNA of the CDR3 is TGTGCCAGCAGGACACCGGGACAGGCCCTCACCGGGGAGCTGTTTTTT.